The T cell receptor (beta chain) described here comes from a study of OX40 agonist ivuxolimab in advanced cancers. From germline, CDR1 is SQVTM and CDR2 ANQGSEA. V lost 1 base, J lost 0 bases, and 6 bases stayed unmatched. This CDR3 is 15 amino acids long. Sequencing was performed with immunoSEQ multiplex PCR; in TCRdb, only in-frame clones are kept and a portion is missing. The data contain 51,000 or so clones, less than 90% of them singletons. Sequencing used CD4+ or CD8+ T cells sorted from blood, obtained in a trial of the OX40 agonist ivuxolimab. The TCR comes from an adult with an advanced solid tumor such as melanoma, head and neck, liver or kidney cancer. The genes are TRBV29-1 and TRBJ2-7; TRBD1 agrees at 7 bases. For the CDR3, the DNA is TGCAGCGTTGAAGTGGCAGGGGGATACTCCTACGAGCAGTACTTC. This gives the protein CSVEVAGGYSYEQYF.